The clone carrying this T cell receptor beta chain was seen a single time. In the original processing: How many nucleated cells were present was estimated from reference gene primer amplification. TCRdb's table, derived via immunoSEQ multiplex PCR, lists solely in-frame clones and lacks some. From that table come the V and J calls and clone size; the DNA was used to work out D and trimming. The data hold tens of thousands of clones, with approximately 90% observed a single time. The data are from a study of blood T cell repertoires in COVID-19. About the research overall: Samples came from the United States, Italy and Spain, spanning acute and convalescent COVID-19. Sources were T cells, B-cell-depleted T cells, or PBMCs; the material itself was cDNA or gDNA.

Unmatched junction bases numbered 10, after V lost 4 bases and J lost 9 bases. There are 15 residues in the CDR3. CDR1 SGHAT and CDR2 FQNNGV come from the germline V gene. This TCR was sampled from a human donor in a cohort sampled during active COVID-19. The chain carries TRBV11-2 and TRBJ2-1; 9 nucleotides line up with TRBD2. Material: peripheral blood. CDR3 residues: CASSSASGAEGEQFF. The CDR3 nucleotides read TGTGCCAGCAGCTCGGCTAGCGGGGCGGAGGGTGAGCAGTTCTTC.